This is a list of T cell receptor beta chains from one sample in a study of blood T cell repertoires in COVID-19. The data were produced by immunoSEQ multiplex PCR, yet TCRdb's version contains in-frame clones alone and is incomplete. The sample holds about 83,000 clones, around 87% seen once. The specimen was peripheral blood. The receptors shown here come from a woman aged 45 to 65 with active or convalescent COVID-19. The CDR3 runs from the conserved cysteine through the conserved F or W. D genes are given only for firm matches. Clone size is stated in some rows and not others, as once, few, many or a class when expanded.

J	size	D	V	DNA	CDR3
TRBJ2-7	.	TRBD1	TRBV2	TGTGCCAGCAGTCGTCGGGGACAGGGGGCAGGTGAGCAGTACTTC	CASSRRGQGAGEQYF
TRBJ2-3	.	TRBD2	TRBV5-1	TGCGCCAGCAGCCTTCTAGCGGGGATGAGCACAGATACGCAGTATTTT	CASSLLAGMSTDTQYF
TRBJ1-1	.	TRBD1	TRBV7-8	TGTGCCAGCAGCTTACGGGAGACAGGGGCCCCGAACACTGAAGCTTTCTTT	CASSLRETGAPNTEAFF
TRBJ1-4	once	.	TRBV5-1	TGCGCCAGCAGCTTCAGGGTTGGTGAAAAACTGTTTTTT	CASSFRVGEKLFF
TRBJ1-1	once	.	TRBV30	TGTGCCTGGAGCTCGGGGGGGGGAGCTTTCTTT	CAWSSGGGAFF
TRBJ2-2	.	.	TRBV7-8	TGTGCCAGCAGCTTAGACAGGGTTTCCGGGGAGCTGTTTTTT	CASSLDRVSGELFF
TRBJ2-7	.	TRBD2	TRBV11-1	TGTGCCAGCAGCACAGGACTAGCGGGGGACTACGAGCAGTACTTC	CASSTGLAGDYEQYF
TRBJ2-2	.	TRBD1	TRBV19	TGTGCCAGTAGTATCCTAGACAGGGGGGCCGGGGAGCTGTTTTTT	CASSILDRGAGELFF
TRBJ2-3	.	TRBD2	TRBV9	TGTGCCAGCAGCGTAAGCGGGGGGGCAACAGATACGCAGTATTTT	CASSVSGGATDTQYF
TRBJ1-1	.	.	TRBV27	TGTGCCAGCAGTTTATTAGGGAGACCTGAAGCTTTCTTT	CASSLLGRPEAFF
TRBJ2-7	.	TRBD1	TRBV30	TGTGCCTGGAGTGCCCGGTCGACAGGGGTACCCTACGAGCAGTACTTC	CAWSARSTGVPYEQYF
TRBJ1-1	.	.	TRBV3-1/TRBV3-2	TGTGCCAGCAGCCGCGACAGGCGAGGGGAAGCTTTCTTT	CASSRDRRGEAFF
TRBJ1-2	.	.	TRBV12-3/TRBV12-4	TGTGCCAGCAGAACCGCACAGGGTGATGGCTACACCTTC	CASRTAQGDGYTF
TRBJ2-1	.	TRBD2	TRBV18	TGTGCCAGCTCACCACTGGCTAGCGGGAGCTCCTACAATGAGCAGTTCTTC	CASSPLASGSSYNEQFF
TRBJ1-1	few	.	TRBV4-3	TGCGCCAGCAGCCAATCCTCTCGCGGCGGCTCTGAAGCTTTCTTT	CASSQSSRGGSEAFF